Below, 10 T cell receptor beta chains from the same sample are listed, as sequenced in a study of T cell repertoires in cytomegalovirus infection. TCRdb passed the reads through MiXCR, listing each CDR3 protein once. The sample has more than 250,000 distinct CDR3 sequences, roughly an eighth seen once. The sequencing sample was made of PBMCs. The receptors originated from a human donor in good health (CMV status not recorded). Some clones in this sample may be carry-over from other donors' samples.

The rearrangement uses TRBV20-1 and TRBJ1-1; a possible D gene is TRBD1 (6 bases). Germline V gene data show CDR1 as DFQATT and CDR2 as SNEGSKA (reference sequence). V was clipped by 3 bases and J by 10 bases, with 18 bases between them. The CDR3 extends over 13 amino acids. The CDR3, as DNA: TGCAGTGCTAGGCAGGGACAAAGGAGTGGAGCTTTCTTT. This gives the protein CSARQGQRSGAFF.

This chain connects TRBV12-3 or TRBV12-4 to TRBJ1-1; TRBD1 is a possible D gene (6 bases). Trimming removed 4 bases from V and 2 bases from J, with 20 bases in between. The CDR3 is made up of 17 amino acids. CDR3 coding DNA: TGTGCCAGCAGTTGGTACCGAGGGGGAAAACCTAACACTGAAGCTTTCTTT. Translating it yields CASSWYRGGKPNTEAFF.

This CDR3 reads CASIPGPGLAGGTQYF. As DNA, the CDR3 is TGTGCCAGCATCCCCGGACCGGGACTAGCGGGAGGGACCCAGTACTTC. This chain uses TRBV6-6 with TRBJ2-5, with TRBD2 matching 15 bases. In germline, CDR1 is MNHNY, CDR2 SVGAGI (reference sequence). The CDR3 is 16 residues long. After removal of 7 bases from V and 7 bases from J, the junction contained 10 bases not matched to a gene.

CDR3 sequence: CASSLAGRPGEQFF. The DNA of the CDR3 is TGTGCCAGCAGTTTAGCGGGGAGGCCGGGGGAGCAGTTCTTC. The chain joins TRBV6-2 or TRBV6-3 to TRBJ2-1; 8 positions agree with TRBD2. V lost 4 bases to trimming and J lost 10 bases; unmatched junction nucleotides: 9. The CDR3 runs 14 residues. Germline V gene sequence: CDR1 MNHEY, CDR2 SVGEGT.

This clonotype was seen many times. V usage is TRBV6-5 and J usage is TRBJ2-5, with 8 positions matching TRBD2. J gave up 7 bases and V 0 bases, and 16 bases lay outside the gene matches. The length of the CDR3 is 18 residues. Germline V lookup: CDR1 MNHEY, CDR2 SVGAGI. This chain's CDR3 is CASSYSAVGRGARGTQYF. DNA of the CDR3: TGTGCCAGCAGTTACTCGGCGGTCGGGCGGGGGGCCCGTGGGACCCAGTACTTC.

The chain couples TRBV11-2 to TRBJ2-7; a possible D gene is TRBD1 (6 bases). CDR1 is SGHAT, CDR2 FQNNGV, per germline. The CDR3 totals 16 residues. V shed 1 base and J shed 5 bases, with 18 bases lying between them. The CDR3 region has the DNA TGTGCCAGCAGCTTAGGAATCCAGGGGTTTGGGCACGAGCAGTACTTC. This codes for CASSLGIQGFGHEQYF.

This clonotype has at least ten counts. The V and J genes are TRBV10-3 and TRBJ2-7; no definite D call. Germline CDR1 reads ENHRY; CDR2 reads SYGVKD. The CDR3 is 16 amino acids. The germline V and J ends were trimmed by 6 bases and 1 base, with 19 bases remaining between them. DNA of the CDR3: TGTGCCATCAGACACAACCCGGATAACCCTTCCTACGAGCAGTACTTC. Protein product: CAIRHNPDNPSYEQYF.

This clonotype was counted at least ten times. This rearrangement joins TRBV7-2 to TRBJ1-5; D gene ambiguous. This CDR3 is 13 amino acids long. Trimming pared 8 bases from V and 9 bases from J, leaving 17 bases between. Germline V gene lookup returns CDR1 SGHTA and CDR2 FQGNSA. CDR3 DNA: TGTGCCAGCGCCCGGGAGACCCGACGGCCCCAGCATTTT. It is translated as CASARETRRPQHF.

This clonotype was picked up many times. The chain uses TRBV7-8 and TRBJ2-2; 11 nucleotides line up with TRBD2. The CDR3 length is 17 residues. V lost 8 bases to trimming and J lost 0 bases; unmatched junction nucleotides: 8. Germline V gene data show CDR1 as SGHVS and CDR2 as FQNEAQ. The CDR3 loop is CASSTSGSYANTGELFF. CDR3 sequence (DNA): TGTGCCAGCTCTACTAGCGGGAGTTACGCGAACACCGGGGAGCTGTTTTTT.

The chain employs TRBV7-9 and TRBJ1-5; D call uncertain. Germline CDR1 SEHNR, CDR2 FQNEAQ (reference sequence). Trimming removed 1 base at V and 8 bases at J, with 12 bases between. This CDR3 region has 14 residues. The CDR3: CASSLGTGREPQHF. The CDR3, as DNA: TGTGCCAGCAGCTTAGGTACGGGCCGGGAGCCCCAGCATTTT.